This entry lists 26 T cell receptor beta chains sequenced from one sample in a study of blood T cells in healthy people across ages (dated by TCRdb to the mid-2010s). Libraries came from 5' RACE. TCRdb lists the instrument as Illumina HiSeq 2500. A second PCR of about 7 to 12 cycles was performed with a sample-barcoded 5' primer and a J-beta primer mix. TCRdb took the public reads, trimmed them with fastp at Q25, ran MiXCR for clone calling and kept in-frame beta chains. Every entry covers one CDR3 protein and lists the most common genes and DNA from its rows. A total of hundreds of thousands of distinct CDR3 sequences appear in this sample, about a quarter of them only once. The leading ten clones occupy less than 3.5% of the sample. These data were likewise used in another study, on T cells of mothers and their children.

The sample consisted of blood. The receptors come from a boy aged 5-17 years in good health.

The chain joins TRBV12-3 or TRBV12-4 to TRBJ1-2; D is unresolved. The CDR3 consists of 15 residues. V was clipped by 7 bases and J by 10 bases, with 25 bases between them. The CDR3 DNA reads TGTGCCAGCACCTACCGAAGACCGCCTGCCTCTGACTACACCTTC. This translates into CASTYRRPPASDYTF.

The rearrangement joins TRBV27 to TRBJ2-1, with a tentative D call TRBD2 (5 bases). The CDR3 extends over 15 amino acids. V lost 8 bases to trimming and J lost 1 base, with 15 bases between them. Germline lookup yields CDR1 MNHEY and CDR2 SMNVEV (reference sequence). This CDR3 reads CASSAGVWSYNEQFF. The CDR3 DNA sequence: TGTGCCAGCTCCGCCGGGGTTTGGTCCTACAATGAGCAGTTCTTC.

This clonotype was counted a few times. The chain joins TRBV4-1 to TRBJ1-6, with D unresolved. V was pared by 4 bases and J by 7 bases, with 11 bases between. The CDR3 is 14 amino acids. Germline loops: CDR1 MGHRA, CDR2 YSYEKL. The CDR3 loop is CASSRRSGNSPLHF. CDR3 nucleotides: TGCGCCAGCAGCCGGAGGTCGGGAAATTCACCCCTCCACTTT.

V usage is TRBV3-1 and J usage is TRBJ1-5, with a possible D match to TRBD1 (5 bases). Germline CDR1 LGHDT, CDR2 YNNKEL (reference sequence). This CDR3 is built from 16 residues. Trimming shortened V by 5 bases and J by 4 bases, and 18 bases separated the two germline ends. The CDR3 DNA is TGTGCCAGCAGCAGGGGTACGGGAACGGGAAATCAGCCCCAGCATTTT. It encodes CASSRGTGTGNQPQHF.

This chain uses TRBV18 with TRBJ2-1; 11 bases are shared with TRBD2. The CDR3 runs 17 residues. Germline loops: CDR1 KGHSH, CDR2 LQKENI. V was clipped by 1 base and J by 1 base; unmatched bases: 3. CDR3 DNA: TGTGCCAGCTCACCACTAGCGGGGGGGCCATCCTACAATGAGCAGTTCTTC. Encoded protein: CASSPLAGGPSYNEQFF.

This rearrangement joins TRBV9 to TRBJ2-1, with TRBD1 as a possible D gene (5 bases). This CDR3 is 16 amino acids long. Germline V gives CDR1 SGDLS, CDR2 YYNGEE. V was trimmed by 0 bases and J by 1 base, leaving 11 bases between them. CDR3 sequence: CASSVEGISSYNEQFF. The CDR3 nucleotides read TGTGCCAGCAGCGTAGAGGGGATTTCGTCCTACAATGAGCAGTTCTTC.

This clonotype was seen ten or more times. The chain is built from TRBV29-1 and TRBJ2-2; perhaps TRBD1 as D (5 bases). This CDR3 region has 13 residues. Germline V gene lookup returns CDR1 SQVTM and CDR2 ANQGSEA. Trimming left V 3 bases short and J 0 bases short, with 5 bases between. CDR3 amino acids: CSVDRANTGELFF. DNA of the CDR3: TGCAGCGTTGACAGGGCGAACACCGGGGAGCTGTTTTTT.

V and J are TRBV29-1 and TRBJ2-3; TRBD2 agrees at 7 bases. CDR3 length equals 14 residues. CDR1 SQVTM and CDR2 ANQGSEA come from the germline V gene. V trimming: 5 bases; J trimming: 1 base; junction bases outside the gene matches: 6. CDR3 sequence reads: CSVPAGMGTDTQYF. Written as DNA, the CDR3 is TGCAGCGTTCCAGCGGGGATGGGCACAGATACGCAGTATTTT.

This clonotype has more than one count but fewer than ten. The chain combines TRBV9 with TRBJ2-3; TRBD2 aligns across 7 bases. Looked up from germline, CDR1 is SGDLS and CDR2 is YYNGEE. This CDR3 is 14 amino acids long. J gave up 2 bases and V 7 bases, and 7 bases lay outside the gene matches. The CDR3 protein is CASGPRGVTDTQYF. As DNA, the CDR3 is TGTGCCAGCGGCCCTCGGGGGGTCACAGATACGCAGTATTTT.

This clonotype was counted ten times or more. CDR3 DNA sequence: TGTGCCAGCAGCCCGGACACCTACGAGCAGTACTTC. It specifies CASSPDTYEQYF. The chain joins TRBV7-9 to TRBJ2-7; the D gene is possibly TRBD1 (5 bases). CDR1 is SEHNR, CDR2 FQNEAQ, per germline (reference sequence). The CDR3 loop spans 12 amino acids. Trimming left V 5 bases short and J 2 bases short, with 7 bases between.

Many counts were recorded for this clonotype. The chain carries TRBV9 and TRBJ2-5; tentative D call: TRBD1 (6 bases). The CDR3 loop spans 14 amino acids. Trimming removed 4 bases at V and 2 bases at J, with 12 bases between. CDR1 SGDLS and CDR2 YYNGEE come from the germline V gene. CDR3 sequence: CASSPWTAQETQYF. The CDR3 nucleotides read TGTGCCAGCAGCCCTTGGACAGCACAAGAGACCCAGTACTTC.

This clonotype was counted between two and nine times. The CDR3 protein is CASSPRSRLAVEYNEQFF. In nucleotides, the CDR3 is TGTGCCAGCAGCCCTCGTAGCCGACTGGCAGTCGAGTACAATGAGCAGTTCTTC. J is TRBJ2-5 and V is TRBV7-7, with D hard to call. Judging by the DNA end, TRBJ2-1 fits better; the J call may be wrong. The length of the CDR3 is 18 residues. The germline V gene has CDR1 SSHAT and CDR2 FNYEAQ (reference sequence).

The sample holds a few counts of this clonotype. The gene calls are TRBV12-3 or TRBV12-4 and TRBJ1-2; D unresolved. The V gene lost 4 bases and the J gene lost 5 bases, with 8 bases spanning the gap. CDR3 length equals 12 residues. CDR3 DNA sequence: TGTGCCAGCAGTTATGCGGAGTATGGCTACACCTTC. The encoded protein is CASSYAEYGYTF.

This clonotype was observed a few times. The V and J genes are TRBV20-1 and TRBJ2-5, with D perhaps TRBD2 (6 bases). This CDR3 spans 13 amino acids. With 0 bases removed from V and 5 bases from J, the gap between germline ends came to 10 bases. The germline gives CDR1 DFQATT, CDR2 SNEGSKA (reference sequence). CDR3 bases: TGCAGTGCTAGAGATTTCCGGGGGGAGACCCAGTACTTC. Protein sequence: CSARDFRGETQYF.

The CDR3 DNA follows: TGTGCCAGCAGTTTATCCCGGACAAAACAAGAGACCCAGTACTTC. It yields the protein CASSLSRTKQETQYF. The chain joins TRBV28 to TRBJ2-5, with a weak D call TRBD1 (5 bases). The germline V gene encodes CDR1 MDHEN and CDR2 SYDVKM. The ends were cut back, 1 base at V and 2 bases at J, with 11 bases in the middle. This CDR3 is 15 amino acids long.

The V call is TRBV2, the J call TRBJ2-5; maybe TRBD1 (6 bases). This CDR3 spans 14 amino acids. Germline CDR1 and CDR2: SNHLY and FYNNEI. V lost 5 bases and J lost 5, with 15 bases in between. CDR3 DNA sequence: TGTGCCAGCAGTCAGGGGAACGGACGGGAGACCCAGTACTTC. It codes for CASSQGNGRETQYF.

The chain carries TRBV5-1 and TRBJ1-1, with D uncertain. Germline V CDR1 and CDR2: SGHRS, YFSETQ. Trimming shortened V by 4 bases and J by 1 base, and 11 bases separated the two germline ends. This CDR3 is 14 amino acids long. In DNA form, the CDR3 reads TGCGCCAGCAGCATGAACAGTGGGAACACTGAAGCTTTCTTT. It codes for CASSMNSGNTEAFF.

This clonotype has just a few counts. The chain employs TRBV5-1 and TRBJ2-7, with D uncertain. Trimming removed 5 bases at V and 5 bases at J, with 20 bases between. The germline gives CDR1 SGHRS, CDR2 YFSETQ. The CDR3 covers 15 residues. The CDR3 loop is CASRPFRAGDNEQYF. The CDR3 DNA follows: TGCGCCAGCAGGCCGTTTAGGGCAGGAGACAACGAGCAGTACTTC. Supplemented by reference TRBV5-1 and TRBJ2-7, the full variable domain reads KAGVTQTPRYLIKTRGQQVTLSCSPISGHRSVSWYQQTPGQGLQFLFEYFSETQRNKGNFPGRFSGRQFSNSRSEMNVSTLELGDSALYLCASRPFRAGDNEQYFGPGTRLTVT.

This clonotype showed up just a few times. The V gene is TRBV4-1, the J gene TRBJ1-4; tentatively, D is TRBD1 (6 bases). CDR3 size: 16 residues. V gave up 5 bases and J gave up 2 bases, with 15 bases separating them. Germline CDR1 and CDR2: MGHRA and YSYEKL. The CDR3 loop reads CASSGSQGPTNEKLFF. CDR3 nucleotide sequence: TGCGCCAGCAGCGGGTCACAGGGTCCCACTAATGAAAAACTGTTTTTT.

The sample holds one count of this clonotype. CDR3 DNA: TGCAGTGCTACCACCGTGCTCCTTGAGCAGTTCTTC. Protein sequence: CSATTVLLEQFF. V gene TRBV20-1 combines with J gene TRBJ2-1; D ambiguous. The V and J ends lost 4 bases and 9 bases respectively, with 13 bases between them. The CDR3 contains 12 residues. The germline gives CDR1 DFQATT, CDR2 SNEGSKA (reference sequence).

The chain links TRBV7-8 to TRBJ1-5; the D gene is possibly TRBD1 (6 bases). Germline V gene sequence: CDR1 SGHVS, CDR2 FQNEAQ. Trimming removed 3 bases at V and 0 bases at J, with 12 bases between. The CDR3 extends over 16 amino acids. The CDR3 here is CASSFTGKYSNQPQHF. The CDR3 nucleotides are TGTGCCAGCAGCTTCACAGGGAAATATAGCAATCAGCCCCAGCATTTT.

The rearrangement links TRBV11-2 to TRBJ2-1; TRBD2 matches 14 bases. V lost 4 bases to trimming and J lost 4 bases; unmatched junction nucleotides: 6. Germline V gene sequence: CDR1 SGHAT, CDR2 FQNNGV. This CDR3 contains 17 residues. The CDR3 nucleotides are TGTGCCAGCAGCTCAGGACTAGCGGGGGGTTTTTACAATGAGCAGTTCTTC. Encoded protein: CASSSGLAGGFYNEQFF.

The chain couples TRBV29-1 to TRBJ2-7, with D perhaps TRBD2 (5 bases). This CDR3 is built from 15 residues. Deletions cut 3 bases from V and 5 bases from J, with 20 bases between. From germline, CDR1 is SQVTM and CDR2 ANQGSEA. DNA of the CDR3: TGCAGCGTTGAGGGATCGGTATTCTTCGGGAACGAGCAGTACTTC. This gives the protein CSVEGSVFFGNEQYF.

This chain uses TRBV12-3 or TRBV12-4 with TRBJ1-5; 10 nucleotides match TRBD1. The junction had 4 bases not matched to a gene; V was cut back by 1 base and J by 1 base. The CDR3 covers 17 residues. The CDR3 nucleotides are TGTGCCAGCAGTTTAGATGGGACAGGGGTGAGCAATCAGCCCCAGCATTTT. It encodes CASSLDGTGVSNQPQHF.

The chain employs TRBV29-1 and TRBJ2-5; TRBD1 aligns across 8 bases. The J call may be incorrect, as the DNA end agrees better with TRBJ2-7. This CDR3 comprises 15 residues. Germline assignment: CDR1 SQVTM and CDR2 ANQGSEA. CDR3 nucleotide sequence: TGCAGCGTTGAAGATATCGACAGGGGCACAGGCGAGCAGTACTTC. This codes for CSVEDIDRGTGEQYF.

This clonotype was detected only a few times. This chain links TRBV20-1 with TRBJ1-1; no clear D. Trimming took 0 bases from V and 6 from J, leaving 11 bases between them. The CDR3 extends over 13 amino acids. CDR1 and CDR2 from the germline V gene are DFQATT and SNEGSKA (reference sequence). Here the CDR3 DNA reads TGCAGTGCTAGAGATCGCCCAAGTTCTGAAGCTTTCTTT. This encodes CSARDRPSSEAFF.